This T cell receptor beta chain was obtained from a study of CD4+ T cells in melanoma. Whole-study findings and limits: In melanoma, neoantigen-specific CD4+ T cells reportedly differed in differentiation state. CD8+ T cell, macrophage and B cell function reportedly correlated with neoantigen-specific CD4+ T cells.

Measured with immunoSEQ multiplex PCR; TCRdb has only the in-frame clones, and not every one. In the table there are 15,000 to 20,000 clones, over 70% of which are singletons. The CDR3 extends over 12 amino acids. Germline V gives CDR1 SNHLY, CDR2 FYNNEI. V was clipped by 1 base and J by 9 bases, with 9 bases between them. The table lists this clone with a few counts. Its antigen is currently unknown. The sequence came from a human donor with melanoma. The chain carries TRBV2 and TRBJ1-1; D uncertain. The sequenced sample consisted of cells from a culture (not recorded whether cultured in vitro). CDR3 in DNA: TGTGCCAGCAGTGAAGGGGCAGCGAAAGCTTTCTTT. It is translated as CASSEGAAKAFF.